This T cell receptor (beta chain) came from a study of T cell changes during pregnancy in multiple sclerosis. The J segment lost 1 base and the V segment lost 4 bases, leaving 12 bases of the junction unmatched. Germline CDR1 SGHNT, CDR2 YYREEE (reference sequence). This CDR3 is built from 18 residues. Repertoires were generated with immunoSEQ multiplex PCR, while TCRdb's copy carries only in-frame clones and drops some. In the table there are tens of thousands of clones, about 90% of which are singletons. In this sample, this clone turned up once. J is TRBJ2-1 and V is TRBV5-4, with 9 bases aligning to TRBD2. The specimen comprised CD4+ T cells from peripheral blood mononuclear cells, sampled in the second trimester of pregnancy. The source of this sequence is a female donor in good health, enrolled as a control in a pregnancy study. The CDR3 DNA follows: TGTGCCAGCAGCCCTGGAGGCGGGGGGGCCTTGTCCTACAATGAGCAGTTCTTC. Encoded protein: CASSPGGGGALSYNEQFF.